This record covers a single T cell receptor beta chain. As yet, its antigen is unknown. It was with a sample-barcoded 5' primer and a J-beta primer mix that a second PCR of roughly 6 to 12 cycles was run. TCRdb passed the 5' RACE reads through MiXCR, listing each CDR3 protein once. Of about 930,000 distinct CDR3 sequences in the sample, almost 30% were seen once. This CDR3 is built from 15 residues. Germline-derived CDR1 and CDR2 are DFQATT and SNEGSKA (reference sequence). V lost 2 bases to trimming and J lost 4 bases; unmatched junction nucleotides: 5. This sample is part of a study of blood T cells in healthy people across ages. Study results and limitations: Per million T cells, TCR beta diversity dropped about linearly as age rose.

The sample was also linked to a second study, of T cells of mothers and their children. Turning to that study: Persistent microchimeric T cell clones were not found at ~100 per million sensitivity.

The TCR originated in a woman aged 40 to 49 in good health. The specimen sequenced was blood. V is TRBV20-1 and J is TRBJ2-1, with 10 nucleotides matching TRBD2. CDR3 nucleotides: TGCAGTGCTAGACCTAGCGGGAGCGGATACAATGAGCAGTTCTTC. This translates into CSARPSGSGYNEQFF.